These 25 T cell receptor beta chains were all obtained from the same sample, sequenced in a study of blood T cell repertoires in COVID-19. Method: immunoSEQ multiplex PCR; TCRdb's copy keeps in-frame clones and lacks some. Of some 73,000 clones listed, roughly 80% are singletons. Material: peripheral blood. These receptors came from a man in his 60s with acute or convalescent COVID-19.

The CDR3 nucleotides read TGTGCCAGCAGCCCTCTCGGGGGGTCCACCGGGGAGCTGTTTTTT. It encodes CASSPLGGSTGELFF. The chain uses TRBV5-6 and TRBJ2-2; 7 nucleotides match TRBD2. Germline V gene sequence: CDR1 SGHDT, CDR2 YYEEEE. The ends lost 4 bases at V and 4 bases at J; junction bases unmatched: 7. CDR3 size: 15 residues.

This sequence joins TRBV30 and TRBJ2-3; no definite D call. V was clipped by 2 bases and J by 4 bases, with 4 bases between them. This CDR3 is 11 amino acids long. Germline CDR1 and CDR2: GTSNPN and SVGIG (reference sequence). As DNA, the CDR3 is TGTGCCTGGAGTCCCTCAGATACGCAGTATTTT. Its translation: CAWSPSDTQYF.

This clone has a single count. CDR3 sequence (DNA): TGTGCCAGCATCCGCAGGGGGAACACTGAAGCTTTCTTT. This encodes CASIRRGNTEAFF. The chain recombines TRBV12-3 or TRBV12-4 with TRBJ1-1; possible D gene TRBD1, 6 bases. CDR3 length: 13 residues. Trimming stripped 7 bases from V and 1 base from J, with 10 bases between.

This clone has more than one count but fewer than ten. The rearrangement links TRBV11-3 to TRBJ2-1; no definite D call. The germline gives CDR1 SGHNT, CDR2 YENEEA. The CDR3 spans 14 residues. V lost 1 base and J lost 9, with 13 bases in between. CDR3 nucleotides: TGTGCCAGCAGCTTAGGAGCTGAGGTGGGTGAGCAGTTCTTC. Translation: CASSLGAEVGEQFF. The full variable domain, its missing parts supplied by reference TRBV11-3 and TRBJ2-1, is EAGVVQSPRYKIIEKKQPVAFWCNPISGHNTLYWYLQNLGQGPELLIRYENEEAVDDSQLPKDRFSAERLKGVDSTLKIQPAELGDSAVYLCASSLGAEVGEQFFGPGTRLTVL.

The chain carries TRBV28 and TRBJ1-1; D may be TRBD1 (5 bases). The CDR3 is made up of 14 amino acids. Germline V gene data show CDR1 as MDHEN and CDR2 as SYDVKM. Trimming took off 7 bases at V and 6 bases at J, with 18 bases between the two ends. The CDR3 DNA sequence: TGTGCCAGCACCGGGGGAGGGGAGGTTCCTGAAGCTTTCTTT. This encodes CASTGGGEVPEAFF.

This clone appeared a few times. This chain links TRBV15 with TRBJ2-3, with D possibly matching TRBD1 (6 bases). The CDR3 consists of 14 residues. CDR1 and CDR2 (germline): LNHNV, YYDKDF (reference sequence). The germline V and J ends were trimmed by 5 bases and 3 bases, with 12 bases remaining between them. For the CDR3, the DNA is TGTGCCACCAGCGGGGACACCCGAACAGATACGCAGTATTTT. Protein product: CATSGDTRTDTQYF.

The V gene is TRBV19, the J gene TRBJ2-7; D unresolved. CDR3 length: 14 amino acids. CDR1 and CDR2 from the germline V gene are LNHDA and SQIVND (reference sequence). V was trimmed by 3 bases and J by 2 bases, leaving 11 bases between them. The CDR3 bases are TGTGCCAGTAGTATTTCGGCGGCTACCTACGAGCAGTACTTC. Translating it yields CASSISAATYEQYF.

The chain has TRBV30 and TRBJ1-6; TRBD1 matches 7 bases. Germline V lookup: CDR1 GTSNPN, CDR2 SVGIG (reference sequence). The CDR3 consists of 16 residues. V was clipped by 5 bases and J by 3 bases; unmatched bases: 10. CDR3 in DNA: TGTGCCTGGGCGTACCCGGGACAGAGCTATAATTCACCCCTCCACTTT. The encoded protein is CAWAYPGQSYNSPLHF.

The chain carries TRBV30 and TRBJ2-3; a possible D gene is TRBD2 (5 bases). Trimming left V 4 bases short and J 5 bases short, with 16 bases between. CDR1 and CDR2 from the germline V gene are GTSNPN and SVGIG (reference sequence). The CDR3 totals 14 residues. Written as DNA, the CDR3 is TGTGCCTGGACCCGGGGTTTCGGGCTAGATACGCAGTATTTT. Its protein product is CAWTRGFGLDTQYF. Full variable domain (rest looked up from reference TRBV30 and TRBJ2-3): SQTIHQWPATLVQPVGSPLSLECTVEGTSNPNLYWYRQAAGRGLQLLFYSVGIGQISSEVPQNLSASRPQDRQFILSSKKLLLSDSGFYLCAWTRGFGLDTQYFGPGTRLTVL.

V usage is TRBV2 and J usage is TRBJ1-1; D possibly corresponds to TRBD1 (5 bases). Germline CDR1 and CDR2: SNHLY and FYNNEI. Trimming took 3 bases from V and 4 from J, leaving 9 bases between them. The CDR3 sequence is 13 residues long. CDR3 bases: TGTGCCAGCAGTGACATGGGGCGCACTGAAGCTTTCTTT. Translation gives CASSDMGRTEAFF.

This clone was observed once. The J gene is TRBJ1-4, the V gene TRBV5-6; TRBD1 matches 9 bases. The CDR3 totals 16 residues. CDR1 SGHDT and CDR2 YYEEEE come from the germline V gene. The V and J ends lost 3 bases and 6 bases, in that order; junction bases with no gene match: 9. In DNA form, the CDR3 reads TGTGCCAGCAGCTACAGGGGGCGCTCCGTGGATGAAAAACTGTTTTTT. The encoded protein is CASSYRGRSVDEKLFF.

This chain joins TRBV5-6 and TRBJ2-5; TRBD2 matches at 11 bases. After removal of 2 bases from V and 5 bases from J, the junction contained 11 bases not matched to a gene. This CDR3 has 17 amino acids. Germline loops: CDR1 SGHDT, CDR2 YYEEEE. CDR3: CASSLKLAGARSETQYF. The DNA for the CDR3 is TGTGCCAGCAGCTTAAAACTAGCGGGGGCCAGGTCGGAGACCCAGTACTTC.

V gene TRBV4-2 combines with J gene TRBJ1-5; 7 bases match TRBD1. The CDR3 consists of 16 residues. Looked up from germline, CDR1 is LGHNA and CDR2 is YNFKEQ. Trimming removed 4 bases from V and 6 bases from J; junction bases left unmatched: 12. In DNA form, the CDR3 reads TGTGCCAGCAGCCGAGTCTCAAACAGGGGTAGTCAGCCCCAGCATTTT. Translating gives CASSRVSNRGSQPQHF.

The sample holds a few counts of this clone. The chain carries TRBV19 and TRBJ1-6; TRBD1 aligns across 7 bases. This CDR3 has 16 residues. With 2 bases clipped from V and 7 bases from J, the junction kept 8 bases outside the gene matches. Germline lookup yields CDR1 LNHDA and CDR2 SQIVND (reference sequence). CDR3 nucleotides: TGTGCCAGTAGTATAATTTGGGACAGAGTGAATTCACCCCTCCACTTT. It specifies CASSIIWDRVNSPLHF. The entire variable domain, with the rest obtained from reference TRBV19 and TRBJ1-6, is as follows: DGGITQSPKYLFRKEGQNVTLSCEQNLNHDAMYWYRQDPGQGLRLIYYSQIVNDFQKGDIAEGYSVSREKKESFPLTVTSAQKNPTAFYLCASSIIWDRVNSPLHFGNGTRLTVT.

This clone was seen repeatedly, ten times or more. This rearrangement joins TRBV5-4 to TRBJ1-2, with 12 positions matching TRBD1. After removal of 3 bases from V and 14 bases from J, the junction contained 5 bases not matched to a gene. There are 12 residues in the CDR3. Germline V gene lookup returns CDR1 SGHNT and CDR2 YYREEE (reference sequence). The CDR3 sequence is CASSWDRGPETF. In DNA form, the CDR3 reads TGTGCCAGCAGCTGGGACAGGGGGCCGGAGACCTTC. Full variable domain (remainder filled in from reference TRBV5-4 and TRBJ1-2): ETGVTQSPTHLIKTRGQQVTLRCSSQSGHNTVSWYQQALGQGPQFIFQYYREEENGRGNFPPRFSGLQFPNYSSELNVNALELDDSALYLCASSWDRGPETFGSGTRLTVV.

The rearrangement links TRBV7-8 to TRBJ2-7; perhaps TRBD2 as D (7 bases). Germline V CDR1 and CDR2: SGHVS, FQNEAQ. V was trimmed by 5 bases and J by 2 bases, leaving 19 bases between them. The CDR3 is 16 residues long. For the CDR3, the DNA is TGTGCCAGCAGCCTTAGGGGGGGGCAATTAACCTACGAGCAGTACGTC. It codes for CASSLRGGQLTYEQYV.

This chain uses TRBV3-1 (or the pseudogene TRBV3-2) with TRBJ1-6; D unresolved. Trimming stripped 4 bases from V and 5 bases from J, with 9 bases between. CDR3 size: 14 residues. Germline loops: CDR1 LGHDT, CDR2 YNNKEL (reference sequence). CDR3 DNA: TGTGCCAGCAGCCCCGGGAACAATAATTCACCCCTCCACTTT. Translation gives CASSPGNNNSPLHF.

The V call is TRBV12-3 or TRBV12-4, the J call TRBJ2-5, with D possibly matching TRBD1 (5 bases). V was clipped by 4 bases and J by 4 bases, with 10 bases between them. This CDR3 is 13 amino acids long. CDR3 nucleotides: TGTGCCAGCAGTTCAGGGTTACGAGAGACCCAGTACTTC. It translates to CASSSGLRETQYF.

The V gene is TRBV5-6, the J gene TRBJ2-5; the match to TRBD1 covers 7 bases. The CDR3 length is 16 residues. Unmatched junction bases numbered 10, after V lost 2 bases and J lost 3 bases. Germline values: CDR1 SGHDT, CDR2 YYEEEE. In nucleotides, the CDR3 is TGTGCCAGCAGCTTAGTGGGACAGATAAAAGAAGAGACCCAGTACTTC. Translating gives CASSLVGQIKEETQYF.

This clone showed up just once. This sequence joins TRBV5-4 and TRBJ2-7; 7 bases fit TRBD1. J was trimmed by 4 bases and V by 5 bases; bases with no gene match: 12. Germline V CDR1 and CDR2: SGHNT, YYREEE (reference sequence). The CDR3 loop spans 15 amino acids. CDR3 DNA sequence: TGTGCCAGCAGTTCAGACCGGGACAGACCTTACGAGCAGTACTTC. It specifies CASSSDRDRPYEQYF. The entire variable domain, with the rest obtained from reference TRBV5-4 and TRBJ2-7, is as follows: ETGVTQSPTHLIKTRGQQVTLRCSSQSGHNTVSWYQQALGQGPQFIFQYYREEENGRGNFPPRFSGLQFPNYSSELNVNALELDDSALYLCASSSDRDRPYEQYFGPGTRLTVT.

Only one count was recorded for this clone. This chain connects TRBV10-3 to TRBJ2-3, with 7 bases identical to TRBD1. Germline V gene lookup returns CDR1 ENHRY and CDR2 SYGVKD. This CDR3 contains 14 residues. V lost 6 bases to trimming and J lost 1 base; unmatched junction nucleotides: 4. The CDR3 reads CAIRQGWGTDTQYF. In DNA, the CDR3 is TGTGCCATCAGACAGGGGTGGGGCACAGATACGCAGTATTTT.

This clone was observed a single time. The junction differs from germline at one of its ends, possibly a read error. The rearrangement joins TRBV7-8 to TRBJ1-1; no clear D. CDR1 and CDR2 (germline): SGHVS, FQNEAQ. CDR3 length: 13 amino acids. In DNA, the CDR3 is TGTGCCAGCAGCTCGGCGTTTAACAAGGGAGGAAGCTTT. This encodes CASSSAFNKGGSF.

The DNA for the CDR3 is TGCGCCAGCAGCCCGGAACAGGGCACGAACACTGAAGCTTTCTTT. This sequence encodes CASSPEQGTNTEAFF. V is TRBV5-1 and J is TRBJ1-1, with D possibly matching TRBD1 (6 bases). CDR1 and CDR2 from the germline V gene are SGHRS and YFSETQ. The CDR3 sequence is 15 residues long. V lost 4 bases to trimming and J lost 1 base, with 14 bases between them.

This clone was counted a single time. The gene calls are TRBV7-9 and TRBJ2-5; 8 bases are a match to TRBD1. V was pared by 1 base and J by 1 base, with 2 bases of the junction left unmatched. This CDR3 has 15 residues. Germline CDR1 SEHNR, CDR2 FQNEAQ (reference sequence). CDR3 in DNA: TGTGCCAGCAGCTTAGGGACAGGGTCCCAAGAGACCCAGTACTTC. This codes for CASSLGTGSQETQYF.

The chain employs TRBV6-4 and TRBJ1-1; D is perhaps TRBD1 (6 bases). The CDR3 is 14 residues long. Between the trimmed V and J ends, which lost 0 bases and 7 bases, there was a span of 12 bases. CDR1 and CDR2 (germline): MRHNA, SNTAGT. The chain's CDR3 is CASSDSNRVGEAFF. For the CDR3, the DNA is TGTGCCAGCAGTGACTCGAACAGGGTGGGTGAAGCTTTCTTT.